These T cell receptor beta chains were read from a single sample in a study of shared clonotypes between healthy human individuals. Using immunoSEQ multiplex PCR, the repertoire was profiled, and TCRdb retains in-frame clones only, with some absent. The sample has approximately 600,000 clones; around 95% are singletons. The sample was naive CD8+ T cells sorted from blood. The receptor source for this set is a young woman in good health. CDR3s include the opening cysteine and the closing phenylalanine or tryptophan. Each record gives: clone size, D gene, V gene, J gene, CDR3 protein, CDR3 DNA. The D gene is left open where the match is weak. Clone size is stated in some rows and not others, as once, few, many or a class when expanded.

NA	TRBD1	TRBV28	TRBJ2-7	CASTNDREPFIGESYEQYF	TGTGCCAGCACCAATGACAGGGAACCATTCATAGGGGAGTCCTACGAGCAGTACTTC
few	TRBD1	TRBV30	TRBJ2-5	CACWTGVVETQYF	TGTGCCTGTTGGACAGGGGTTGTAGAGACCCAGTACTTC
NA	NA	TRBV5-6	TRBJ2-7	CASSLELDVYEQYF	TGTGCCAGCAGCTTGGAACTAGATGTTTACGAGCAGTACTTC
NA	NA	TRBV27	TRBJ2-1	CASTQGSNEQFF	TGTGCCAGCACCCAAGGCAGCAATGAGCAGTTCTTC
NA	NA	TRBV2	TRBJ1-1	CASSVTGNTEAFF	TGTGCCAGCAGTGTCACAGGGAACACTGAAGCTTTCTTT
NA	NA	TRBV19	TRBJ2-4	CASSTLANIQYF	TGTGCCAGTAGTACCCTTGCCAACATTCAGTACTTC
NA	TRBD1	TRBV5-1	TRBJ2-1	CASSPGGQGIYSYNEQFF	TGCGCCAGCAGCCCGGGAGGACAGGGGATTTACTCCTACAATGAGCAGTTCTTC
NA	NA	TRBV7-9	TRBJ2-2	CASSSVTGELFF	TGTGCCAGCAGCTCAGTTACCGGGGAGCTGTTTTTT
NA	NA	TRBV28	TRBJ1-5	CASSLSTGTGPQHF	TGTGCCAGCAGTTTGTCCACAGGAACTGGCCCCCAGCATTTT
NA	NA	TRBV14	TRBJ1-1	CASSQVSTGKGFAEAFF	TGTGCCAGCAGCCAAGTTTCCACAGGGAAGGGTTTCGCTGAAGCTTTCTTT
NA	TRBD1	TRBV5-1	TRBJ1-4	CASSLDWSGQGKEKLFF	TGCGCCAGCAGCTTGGACTGGTCGGGACAGGGGAAGGAAAAACTGTTTTTT
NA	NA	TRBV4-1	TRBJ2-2	CASSQGLLSGELFF	TGCGCCAGCAGCCAAGGACTTCTCAGCGGGGAGCTGTTTTTT
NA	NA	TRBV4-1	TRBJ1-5	CASSQDGQGGGQPQHF	TGCGCCAGCAGCCAAGATGGGCAGGGTGGAGGTCAGCCCCAGCATTTT
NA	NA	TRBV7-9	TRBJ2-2	CASSAAPDPTGELFF	TGTGCCAGCAGCGCCGCCCCGGACCCCACCGGGGAGCTGTTTTTT
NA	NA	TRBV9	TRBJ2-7	CASSGGLSTYEQYF	TGTGCCAGCAGCGGGGGACTTTCTACCTACGAGCAGTACTTC
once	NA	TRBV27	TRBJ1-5	CASSRGGEPQHF	TGTGCCAGCAGTCGTGGGGGGGAGCCCCAGCATTTT
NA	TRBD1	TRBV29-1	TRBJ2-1	CSVATGTGGMHEQFF	TGCAGCGTTGCGACCGGGACAGGGGGCATGCATGAGCAGTTCTTC
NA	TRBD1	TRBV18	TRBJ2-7	CASSPTGISYEQYF	TGTGCCAGCTCACCGACAGGGATTTCCTACGAGCAGTACTTC
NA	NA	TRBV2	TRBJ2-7	CASRSRGTYEQYF	TGTGCCAGCAGAAGCAGGGGTACCTACGAGCAGTACTTC
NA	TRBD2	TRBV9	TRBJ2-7	CASSEREFNEQYF	TGTGCCAGCAGCGAGCGGGAGTTCAACGAGCAGTACTTC
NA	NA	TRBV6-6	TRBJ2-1	CASRAGPGLNEQFF	TGTGCCAGCAGAGCCGGACCGGGGTTGAATGAGCAGTTCTTC
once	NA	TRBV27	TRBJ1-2	CASSLHPRRDEYYGYTF	TGTGCCAGCAGTTTACACCCCCGTAGGGATGAATACTATGGCTACACCTTC
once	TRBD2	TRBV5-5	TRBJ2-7	CASSAGTSGSYEQYF	TGTGCCAGCAGCGCCGGGACTAGCGGGAGCTACGAGCAGTACTTC
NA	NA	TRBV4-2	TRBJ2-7	CASSQASGDEQYF	TGTGCCAGCAGCCAAGCCTCAGGCGACGAGCAGTACTTC
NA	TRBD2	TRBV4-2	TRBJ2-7	CASSQETSSGDEQYF	TGTGCCAGCAGCCAAGAGACGTCTAGCGGTGACGAGCAGTACTTC
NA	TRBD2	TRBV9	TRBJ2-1	CASSLAGEAYNEQFF	TGTGCCAGCAGCTTAGCGGGAGAGGCCTACAATGAGCAGTTCTTC
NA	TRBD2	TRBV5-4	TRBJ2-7	CASRGASGSNEQYF	TGTGCCAGCAGGGGGGCTAGCGGGAGCAACGAGCAGTACTTC
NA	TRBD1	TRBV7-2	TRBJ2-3	CASSPGTGERGTQYF	TGTGCCAGCAGCCCCGGGACAGGGGAAAGAGGTACGCAGTATTTT
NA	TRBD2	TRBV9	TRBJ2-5	CASSAFGLAGSYETQYF	TGTGCCAGCAGCGCCTTTGGACTAGCGGGATCCTACGAGACCCAGTACTTC
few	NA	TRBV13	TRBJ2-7	CASSPSTEYSYEQYF	TGTGCCAGCAGCCCGAGTACGGAATACTCCTACGAGCAGTACTTC
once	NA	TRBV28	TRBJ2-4	CASSGRTVSKNIQYF	TGTGCCAGCAGTGGTCGGACAGTTAGCAAAAACATTCAGTACTTC
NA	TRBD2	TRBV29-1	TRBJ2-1	CSAAGSVSGRNEYNEQFF	TGCAGCGCCGCCGGCTCCGTTAGCGGGAGGAACGAGTACAATGAGCAGTTCTTC
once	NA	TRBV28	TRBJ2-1	CASSLRLTHEQFF	TGTGCCAGCAGTCTTCGACTGACCCATGAGCAGTTCTTC
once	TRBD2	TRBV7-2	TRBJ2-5	CASSLLAAGEGETQYF	TGTGCCAGCAGCTTACTAGCGGCGGGAGAGGGGGAGACCCAGTACTTC
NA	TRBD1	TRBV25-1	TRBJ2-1	CASSERGLANEQFF	TGTGCCAGCAGTGAAAGGGGGCTCGCCAATGAGCAGTTCTTC
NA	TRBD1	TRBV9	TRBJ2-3	CASSVWSGGSTDTQYF	TGTGCCAGCAGCGTATGGTCAGGGGGAAGCACAGATACGCAGTATTTT
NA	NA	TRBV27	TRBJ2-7	CASSLSDNPYEQYF	TGTGCCAGCAGTTTATCGGACAATCCCTACGAGCAGTACTTC
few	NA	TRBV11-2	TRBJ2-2	CASSRDSGELFF	TGTGCCAGCAGCCGGGACTCCGGGGAGCTGTTTTTT
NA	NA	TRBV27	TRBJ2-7	CASSKGLFSGPEQYF	TGTGCCAGCAGTAAAGGACTGTTCAGCGGGCCCGAGCAGTACTTC
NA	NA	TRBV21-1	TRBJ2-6	CASSKGPGVSSGANVLTF	TGTGCCAGCAGCAAAGGTCCGGGAGTCTCCTCTGGGGCCAACGTCCTGACTTTC
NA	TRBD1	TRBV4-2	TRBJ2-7	CASSQELGQTFREQYF	TGTGCCAGCAGCCAAGAATTGGGACAGACTTTTCGGGAGCAGTACTTC
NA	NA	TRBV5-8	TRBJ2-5	CASSLGSLETQYF	TGTGCCAGCAGCTTGGGCTCATTGGAGACCCAGTACTTC
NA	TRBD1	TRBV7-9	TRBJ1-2	CASSASPWTGSGYTF	TGTGCCAGCAGCGCCTCCCCCTGGACAGGGAGCGGCTACACCTTC
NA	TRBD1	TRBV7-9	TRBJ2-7	CASSRDSLYEQYF	TGTGCCAGCAGCCGGGACAGCCTCTACGAGCAGTACTTC
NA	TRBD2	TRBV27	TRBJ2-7	CASSLSSGSRYEQYF	TGTGCCAGCAGTTTATCTAGCGGGAGTAGGTACGAGCAGTACTTC